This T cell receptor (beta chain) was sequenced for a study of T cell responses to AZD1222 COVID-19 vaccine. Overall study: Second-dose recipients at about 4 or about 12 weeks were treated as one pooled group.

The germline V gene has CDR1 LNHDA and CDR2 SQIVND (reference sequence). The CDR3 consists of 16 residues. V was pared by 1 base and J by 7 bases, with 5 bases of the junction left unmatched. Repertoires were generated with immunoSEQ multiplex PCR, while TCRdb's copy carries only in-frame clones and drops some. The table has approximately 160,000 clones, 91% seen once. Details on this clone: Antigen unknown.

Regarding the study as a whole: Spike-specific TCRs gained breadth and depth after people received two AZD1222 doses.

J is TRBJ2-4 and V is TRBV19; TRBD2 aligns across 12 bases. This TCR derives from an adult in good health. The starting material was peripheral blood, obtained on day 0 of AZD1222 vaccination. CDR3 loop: CASSIGTSGMGNIQYF. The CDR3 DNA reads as TGTGCCAGTAGTATAGGGACTAGCGGGATGGGGAACATTCAGTACTTC.